The 26 T cell receptor beta chains presented below share a single source sample, sequenced in a study of blood T cells in healthy people across ages. Next came a second PCR, run for about 7 to 12 cycles, which used a sample-barcoded 5' primer along with a J-beta primer mix. A single record per CDR3 protein comes from TCRdb applying MiXCR to the 5' RACE reads. The top ten hold around 22% of the sample, which has some 690,000 distinct CDR3 sequences, about 20% seen once. The sample taken for sequencing was blood. The receptors come from a man between 65 and 85 years old in good health.

This clonotype was detected only a few times. This sequence joins TRBV7-6 and TRBJ2-3; possible D gene TRBD2, 6 bases. Germline V gives CDR1 SGHVS, CDR2 FNYEAQ. The CDR3 covers 16 residues. Deletions cut 5 bases from V and 5 bases from J, with 20 bases between. CDR3: CASSVRRAGREDTQYF. CDR3 bases: TGTGCCAGCAGCGTCAGGCGGGCAGGGCGGGAAGATACGCAGTATTTT.

Many counts were recorded for this clonotype. The rearrangement links TRBV3-1 to TRBJ2-7; 7 nucleotides match TRBD1. V lost 1 base to trimming and J lost 7 bases; unmatched junction nucleotides: 4. Germline CDR1 LGHDT, CDR2 YNNKEL (reference sequence). This CDR3 spans 13 amino acids. This chain's CDR3 is CASSQGDRGEQYF. The CDR3 DNA reads TGTGCCAGCAGCCAAGGGGACAGAGGAGAGCAGTACTTC.

This clonotype has only a few counts. The chain combines TRBV11-2 with TRBJ2-1; TRBD1 or TRBD2 may be the D gene (6 bases each). This CDR3 spans 16 amino acids. V was trimmed by 2 bases and J by 4 bases, leaving 15 bases between them. Per the germline V gene, CDR1 is SGHAT and CDR2 is FQNNGV. CDR3 protein: CASSLFGGRGYNEQFF. The CDR3 DNA follows: TGTGCCAGCAGCTTATTTGGGGGGCGCGGATACAATGAGCAGTTCTTC.

This clonotype has a handful of counts. The chain employs TRBV29-1 and TRBJ1-1; the D gene is possibly TRBD1 (5 bases). There are 12 residues in the CDR3. Germline V gene data show CDR1 as SQVTM and CDR2 as ANQGSEA. V was clipped by 4 bases and J by 5 bases, with 11 bases between them. The CDR3 DNA reads as TGCAGCGTTGTAACGGGACCGACTGAAGCTTTCTTT. This gives the protein CSVVTGPTEAFF.

This clonotype was seen a single time. Mismatch with germline at one junction end may stem from a read error. The gene calls are TRBV4-3 and TRBJ2-5; D gene unclear. CDR1 is LGHNA, CDR2 YSLEER, per germline. CDR3 length equals 13 residues. CDR3 nucleotide sequence: TGCGCCATCAGCCAAGATCGGCGACCCGTTTCGTACTTC. Translation: CAISQDRRPVSYF.

This clonotype occurred a few times. The CDR3 sequence: CASILLTGFQETQYF. The CDR3 coding sequence is TGTGCCAGCATCCTTCTTACGGGGTTTCAAGAGACCCAGTACTTC. The chain links TRBV5-5 to TRBJ2-5; tentatively, D is TRBD2 (5 bases). CDR1 is SGHKS, CDR2 YYEKEE, per germline (reference sequence). The V end was cut by 6 bases, the J end by 2 bases, with 17 bases between. The CDR3 has 15 residues.

V is TRBV12-3 or TRBV12-4 and J is TRBJ1-6, with D perhaps matching TRBD1 (6 bases). With 5 bases removed from V and 7 bases from J, the gap between germline ends came to 21 bases. The CDR3 is 17 amino acids. The CDR3 DNA follows: TGTGCCAGCAGTCCCCTGGGTTTTGCAGGGGTCAATTCACCCCTCCACTTT. Its protein product is CASSPLGFAGVNSPLHF.

The chain combines TRBV7-2 with TRBJ2-1; 10 nucleotides align to TRBD2. The CDR3 spans 14 residues. The germline V gene has CDR1 SGHTA and CDR2 FQGNSA. V was pared by 2 bases and J by 11 bases, with 6 bases of the junction left unmatched. The CDR3 is CASSLSPAGGKQFF. CDR3 nucleotide sequence: TGTGCCAGCAGCTTAAGCCCAGCGGGGGGGAAGCAGTTCTTC.

The V gene is TRBV28, the J gene TRBJ2-1; D might be TRBD2 (6 bases). The DNA end favors TRBJ2-7, so the J call may be wrong. CDR1 is MDHEN, CDR2 SYDVKM, per germline. The CDR3 sequence is 13 residues long. CDR3 amino acids: CASIGGNHYEQYF. CDR3 DNA: TGTGCCAGCATTGGGGGGAACCACTACGAGCAGTACTTC.

There are a few counts of this clonotype. The genes are TRBV20-1 and TRBJ1-1, with a weak D call TRBD1 (5 bases). The CDR3 runs to 14 residues. Trimming took 0 bases from V and 1 from J, leaving 9 bases between them. Germline CDR1 and CDR2: DFQATT and SNEGSKA (reference sequence). This CDR3 is CSARDPGPNTEAFF. CDR3 nucleotides: TGCAGTGCTAGAGATCCGGGACCGAACACTGAAGCTTTCTTT.

This clonotype was recorded at least ten times. The chain combines TRBV13 with TRBJ2-1, with 11 bases aligning to TRBD2. V was pared by 4 bases and J by 4 bases, with 6 bases of the junction left unmatched. The CDR3 has 16 residues. CDR1 is PRHDT, CDR2 FYEKMQ, per germline (reference sequence). In DNA form, the CDR3 reads TGTGCCAGCAGCTCCACTAGCGGGAGAGGGTACAATGAGCAGTTCTTC. Its translation: CASSSTSGRGYNEQFF.

This clonotype has only a few counts. The rearrangement uses TRBV21-1 and TRBJ1-1. TRBV21-1 is a listed pseudogene. This CDR3 comprises 14 residues. The CDR3 sequence: CASPSEEGRREAFF. The CDR3 nucleotides read TGTGCCAGCCCATCCGAGGAAGGGAGGAGGGAAGCTTTCTTT.

Ten or more counts support this clonotype. V gene TRBV9 combines with J gene TRBJ2-3; no definite D call. The length of the CDR3 is 15 residues. Germline V gene data show CDR1 as SGDLS and CDR2 as YYNGEE. With 3 bases removed from V and 0 bases from J, the gap between germline ends came to 11 bases. The CDR3 sequence is CASSAVVGSTDTQYF. Here the CDR3 DNA reads TGTGCCAGCAGCGCCGTTGTGGGGAGCACAGATACGCAGTATTTT.

This clonotype appeared many times. The chain joins TRBV7-8 to TRBJ1-2; D is perhaps TRBD1 (5 bases). The V gene lost 1 base and the J gene lost 4 bases, with 13 bases spanning the gap. Germline V lookup: CDR1 SGHVS, CDR2 FQNEAQ. This CDR3 comprises 15 residues. The CDR3 DNA reads as TGTGCCAGCAGCTTAGATCCCCAGGGAGGCTATGGCTACACCTTC. It codes for CASSLDPQGGYGYTF.

The rearrangement joins TRBV28 to TRBJ2-5, with D unresolved. The germline gives CDR1 MDHEN, CDR2 SYDVKM. This CDR3 comprises 13 residues. Between the trimmed V and J ends, which lost 5 bases and 11 bases, there was a span of 18 bases. In DNA, the CDR3 is TGTGCCAGCAGTCTCCGGGCCCGCTCTGGGCAGTACTTC. Translating it yields CASSLRARSGQYF.

This rearrangement joins TRBV6-5 to TRBJ2-3; D is unclear. The CDR3 is 13 amino acids. CDR1 and CDR2 from the germline V gene are MNHEY and SVGAGI. V was cut by 6 bases and J by 2 bases, with 9 bases left in between. CDR3 sequence: CASRRTDTDTQYF. CDR3 DNA sequence: TGTGCCAGCAGACGTACAGACACAGATACGCAGTATTTT.

The table lists this clonotype with many counts. J is TRBJ1-4 and V is TRBV7-8; D not resolved. The germline V gene has CDR1 SGHVS and CDR2 FQNEAQ. Trimming left V 0 bases short and J 3 bases short, with 8 bases between. This CDR3 contains 15 residues. The CDR3 region is CASSLAESANEKLFF. For the CDR3, the DNA is TGTGCCAGCAGCTTAGCGGAGTCCGCTAATGAAAAACTGTTTTTT.

The rearrangement joins TRBV12-3 or TRBV12-4 to TRBJ1-4, with D hard to call. The CDR3 is made up of 15 amino acids. V lost 2 bases to trimming and J lost 8 bases, with 15 bases between them. For the CDR3, the DNA is TGTGCCAGCAGTTTATGGTCCTCACTCGGGGAAAAACTGTTTTTT. Encoded protein: CASSLWSSLGEKLFF.

The chain is built from TRBV20-1 and TRBJ1-4, with 9 nucleotides matching TRBD1. Germline-derived CDR1 and CDR2 are DFQATT and SNEGSKA (reference sequence). Trimming removed 5 bases from V and 8 bases from J; junction bases left unmatched: 6. The CDR3 totals 13 residues. CDR3 loop: CSAPGQGAEKLFF. Written as DNA, the CDR3 is TGCAGTGCTCCGGGACAGGGAGCCGAAAAACTGTTTTTT.

This clonotype was seen more than once but under ten times. This sequence joins TRBV7-8 and TRBJ1-5; 7 bases map to TRBD1. Germline V CDR1 and CDR2: SGHVS, FQNEAQ. The trim removed 3 bases at V and 3 bases at J, leaving 2 bases unmatched. The CDR3 consists of 14 residues. CDR3 DNA sequence: TGTGCCAGCAGCTTCGACAGGGTCAATCAGCCCCAGCATTTT. Translating it yields CASSFDRVNQPQHF.

This clonotype was detected ten times or more. The V and J genes are TRBV28 and TRBJ2-3, with D maybe TRBD2 (6 bases). V was trimmed by 3 bases and J by 5 bases, leaving 15 bases between them. The CDR3 totals 15 residues. Germline CDR1 and CDR2: MDHEN and SYDVKM. CDR3 nucleotide sequence: TGTGCCAGCAGTTTCACGGCTAGCGCTGAAGATACGCAGTATTTT. Protein: CASSFTASAEDTQYF.

This chain links TRBV29-1 with TRBJ2-6; a possible D gene is TRBD2 (6 bases). Germline V lookup: CDR1 SQVTM, CDR2 ANQGSEA. The CDR3 extends over 14 amino acids. V gave up 7 bases and J gave up 4 bases, with 14 bases separating them. The CDR3 DNA is TGCAGCGCCCTAGGAGGGTCCGGGGCCAACGTCCTGACTTTC. This gives the protein CSALGGSGANVLTF.

This rearrangement joins TRBV12-3 or TRBV12-4 to TRBJ2-1; TRBD2 aligns across 10 bases. The CDR3 loop spans 15 amino acids. V was pared by 7 bases and J by 6 bases, with 9 bases of the junction left unmatched. The DNA for the CDR3 is TGTGCCAGCACTCTGGTCACTAGCGGGGTCAATGAGCAGTTCTTC. Protein product: CASTLVTSGVNEQFF.

This clonotype appeared a few times. The gene calls are TRBV12-3 or TRBV12-4 and TRBJ2-1; D gene uncertain. V lost 4 bases and J 1 base, leaving 11 bases between the germline ends. There are 15 residues in the CDR3. The CDR3 here is CASSYGPGSYNEQFF. CDR3 DNA sequence: TGTGCCAGCAGTTACGGCCCCGGGTCCTACAATGAGCAGTTCTTC.

This clonotype was seen more than once but under ten times. This chain uses TRBV2 with TRBJ2-1; the D gene is possibly TRBD1 (5 bases). Per the germline V gene, CDR1 is SNHLY and CDR2 is FYNNEI. Deletions cut 5 bases from V and 4 bases from J, with 18 bases between. This CDR3 region has 16 residues. The CDR3 DNA reads TGTGCCAGCAGTCCTCAGGGCACCCCTCCTTACAATGAGCAGTTCTTC. It specifies CASSPQGTPPYNEQFF.

This clonotype occurred a few times. This chain joins TRBV4-1 and TRBJ1-1, with D tentatively TRBD1 (5 bases). The CDR3 consists of 13 residues. CDR1 and CDR2 (germline): MGHRA, YSYEKL. V was cut by 4 bases and J by 3 bases, with 9 bases left in between. The CDR3 loop reads CASSRDGDTEAFF. Here the CDR3 DNA reads TGCGCCAGCAGCCGGGACGGGGACACTGAAGCTTTCTTT.